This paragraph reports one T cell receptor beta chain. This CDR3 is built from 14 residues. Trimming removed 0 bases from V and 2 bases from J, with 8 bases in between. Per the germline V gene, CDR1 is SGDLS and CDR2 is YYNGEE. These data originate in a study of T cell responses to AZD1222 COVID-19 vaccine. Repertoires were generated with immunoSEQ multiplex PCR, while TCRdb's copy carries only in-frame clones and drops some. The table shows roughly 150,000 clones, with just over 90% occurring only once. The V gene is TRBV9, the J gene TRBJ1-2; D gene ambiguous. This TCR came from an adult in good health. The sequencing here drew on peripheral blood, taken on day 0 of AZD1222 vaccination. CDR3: CASSVDLNNYGYTF. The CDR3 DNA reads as TGTGCCAGCAGCGTAGACCTAAACAACTATGGCTACACCTTC.